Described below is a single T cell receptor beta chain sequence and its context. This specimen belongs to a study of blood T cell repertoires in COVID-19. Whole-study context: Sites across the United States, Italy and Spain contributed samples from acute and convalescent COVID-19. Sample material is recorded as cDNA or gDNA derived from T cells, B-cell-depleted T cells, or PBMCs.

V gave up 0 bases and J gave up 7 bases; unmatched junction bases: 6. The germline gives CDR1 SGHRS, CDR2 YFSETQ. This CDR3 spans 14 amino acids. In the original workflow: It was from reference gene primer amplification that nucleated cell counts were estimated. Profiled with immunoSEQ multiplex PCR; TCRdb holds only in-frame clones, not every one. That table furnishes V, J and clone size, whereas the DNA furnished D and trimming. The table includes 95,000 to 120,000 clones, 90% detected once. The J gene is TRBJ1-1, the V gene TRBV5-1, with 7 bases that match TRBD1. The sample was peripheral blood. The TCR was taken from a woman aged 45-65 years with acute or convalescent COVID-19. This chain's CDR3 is CASSLASQGIEAFF. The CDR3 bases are TGCGCCAGCAGCTTGGCTTCACAGGGGATTGAAGCTTTCTTT.